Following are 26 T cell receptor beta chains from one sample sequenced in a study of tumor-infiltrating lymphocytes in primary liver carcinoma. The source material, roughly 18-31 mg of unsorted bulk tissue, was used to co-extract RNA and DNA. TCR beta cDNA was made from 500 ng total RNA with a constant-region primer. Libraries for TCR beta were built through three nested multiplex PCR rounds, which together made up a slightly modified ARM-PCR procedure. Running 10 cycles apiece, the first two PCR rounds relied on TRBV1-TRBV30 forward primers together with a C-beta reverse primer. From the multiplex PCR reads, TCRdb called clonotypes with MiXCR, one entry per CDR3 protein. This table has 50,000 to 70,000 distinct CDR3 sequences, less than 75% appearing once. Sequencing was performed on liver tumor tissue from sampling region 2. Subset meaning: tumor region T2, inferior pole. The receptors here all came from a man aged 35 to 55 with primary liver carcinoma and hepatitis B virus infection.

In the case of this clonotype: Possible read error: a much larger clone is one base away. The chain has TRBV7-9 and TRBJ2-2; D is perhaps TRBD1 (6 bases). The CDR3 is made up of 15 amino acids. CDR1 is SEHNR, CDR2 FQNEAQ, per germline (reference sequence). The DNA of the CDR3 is TGTGCCAGCAGTAGCACAGGGTCGAACACCGGGGATCTGTTTTTT. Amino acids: CASSSTGSNTGDLFF.

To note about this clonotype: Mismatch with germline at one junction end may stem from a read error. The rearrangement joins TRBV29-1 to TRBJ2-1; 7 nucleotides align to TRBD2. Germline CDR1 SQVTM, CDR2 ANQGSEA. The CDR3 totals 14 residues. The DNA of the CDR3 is TGCAGCGTTGCCGTAGCTAGCGGTTACAATAAGCAGCTCTTC. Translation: CSVAVASGYNKQLF.

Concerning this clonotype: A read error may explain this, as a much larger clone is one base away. This CDR3 reads CASNLFFRETNTETFF. In DNA, the CDR3 is TGCGCCAGCAACTTGTTTTTTCGGGAGACGAACACTGAAACTTTCTTT. This sequence joins TRBV5-1 and TRBJ1-1, with no clear D. CDR1 and CDR2 (germline): SGHRS, YFSETQ. This CDR3 is 16 amino acids long.

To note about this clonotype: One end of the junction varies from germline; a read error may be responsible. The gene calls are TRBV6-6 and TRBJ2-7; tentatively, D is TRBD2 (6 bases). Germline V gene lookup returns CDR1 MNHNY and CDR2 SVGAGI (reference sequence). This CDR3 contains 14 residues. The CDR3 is CTSGIADSVYELYF. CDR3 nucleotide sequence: TGTACCAGCGGCATAGCGGACTCGGTCTACGAGCTGTACTTC.

CDR3 sequence: CAGASGSGNEQFF. CDR3 bases: TGTGCAGGCGCTAGCGGGAGTGGGAATGAGCAGTTCTTC. V usage is TRBV11-3 and J usage is TRBJ2-1; TRBD2 matches at 10 bases. The germline CDR1 and CDR2 sequences are SGHNT and YENEEA. CDR3 length: 13 amino acids.

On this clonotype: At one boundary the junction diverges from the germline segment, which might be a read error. The chain's CDR3 is CASRLRDTNTYERYF. In DNA form, the CDR3 reads TGTGCCAGCCGACTAAGGGACACAAATACCTACGAGCGGTACTTC. The chain uses TRBV12-3 or TRBV12-4 and TRBJ2-7; tentatively, D is TRBD1 (6 bases). The CDR3 length is 15 residues.

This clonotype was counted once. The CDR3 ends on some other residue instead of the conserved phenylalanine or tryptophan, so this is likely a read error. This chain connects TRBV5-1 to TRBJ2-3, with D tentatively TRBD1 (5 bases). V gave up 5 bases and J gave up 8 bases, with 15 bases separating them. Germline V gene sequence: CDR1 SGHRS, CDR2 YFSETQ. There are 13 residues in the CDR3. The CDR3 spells CASRGAGSGTQYL. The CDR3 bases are TGCGCCAGCAGAGGCGCAGGGTCAGGTACGCAGTATTTG.

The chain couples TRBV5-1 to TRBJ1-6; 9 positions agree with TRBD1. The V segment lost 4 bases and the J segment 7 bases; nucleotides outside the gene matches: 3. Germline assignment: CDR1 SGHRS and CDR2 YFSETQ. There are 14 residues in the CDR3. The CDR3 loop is CASSLDRGNSPLHF. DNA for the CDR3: TGCGCCAGCAGCCTGGACAGGGGAAATTCACCCCTCCACTTT.

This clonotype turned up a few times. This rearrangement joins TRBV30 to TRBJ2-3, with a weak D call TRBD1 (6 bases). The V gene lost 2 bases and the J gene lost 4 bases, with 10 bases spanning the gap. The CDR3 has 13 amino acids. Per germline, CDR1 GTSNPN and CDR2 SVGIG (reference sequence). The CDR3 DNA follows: TGTGCCTGGAGTACAGGGTACCCAGATACGCAGTATTTT. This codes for CAWSTGYPDTQYF.

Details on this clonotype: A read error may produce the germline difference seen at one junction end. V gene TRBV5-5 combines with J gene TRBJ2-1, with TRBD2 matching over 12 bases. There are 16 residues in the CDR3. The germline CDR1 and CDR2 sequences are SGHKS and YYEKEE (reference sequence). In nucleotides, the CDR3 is TGTGCCAGCGGCTTGGAAGGAACTAGCGGGAGGAATGAGCAGTTCTTC. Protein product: CASGLEGTSGRNEQFF.

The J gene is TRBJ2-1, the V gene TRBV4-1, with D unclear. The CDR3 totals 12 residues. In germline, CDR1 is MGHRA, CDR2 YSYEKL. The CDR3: CVRSQERNEQFF. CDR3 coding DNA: TGCGTCAGAAGCCAAGAAAGGAATGAGCAGTTCTTC.

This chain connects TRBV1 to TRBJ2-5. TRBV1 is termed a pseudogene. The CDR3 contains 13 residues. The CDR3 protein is CTNSNDIQETQYF. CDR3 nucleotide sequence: TGCACCAACAGTAACGACATACAAGAGACCCAATACTTC.

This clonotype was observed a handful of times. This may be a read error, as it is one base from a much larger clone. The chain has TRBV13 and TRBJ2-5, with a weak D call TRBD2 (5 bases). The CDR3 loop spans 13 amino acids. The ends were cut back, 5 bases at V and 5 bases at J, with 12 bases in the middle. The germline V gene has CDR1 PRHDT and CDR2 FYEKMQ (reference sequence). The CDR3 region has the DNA TGTGCCAGCAGCCAGCGCGGCGGGGAGACCCAGTACTTC. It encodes CASSQRGGETQYF. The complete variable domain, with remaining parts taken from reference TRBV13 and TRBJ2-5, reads AAGVIQSPRHLIKEKRETATLKCYPIPRHDTVYWYQQGPGQDPQFLISFYEKMQSDKGSIPDRFSAQQFSDYHSELNMSSLELGDSALYFCASSQRGGETQYFGPGTRLLVL.

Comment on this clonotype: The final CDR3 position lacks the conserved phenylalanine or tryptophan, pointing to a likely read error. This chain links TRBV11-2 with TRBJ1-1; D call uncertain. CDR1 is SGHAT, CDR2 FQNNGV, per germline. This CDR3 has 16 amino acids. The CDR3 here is CDSSLSRRLVNTEAFS. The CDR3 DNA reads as TGTGACAGCAGCCTATCCAGGAGGTTGGTGAACACTGAAGCTTTCTCT.

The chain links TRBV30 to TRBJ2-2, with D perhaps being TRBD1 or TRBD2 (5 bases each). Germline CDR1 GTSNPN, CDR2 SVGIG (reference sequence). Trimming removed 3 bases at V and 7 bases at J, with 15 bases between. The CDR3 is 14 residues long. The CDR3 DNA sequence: TGTGCCTGGAGAGGTCAGGAGGACATCGGGGAGCTGTTTTTT. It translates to CAWRGQEDIGELFF. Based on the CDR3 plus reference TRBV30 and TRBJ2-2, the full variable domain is SQTIHQWPATLVQPVGSPLSLECTVEGTSNPNLYWYRQAAGRGLQLLFYSVGIGQISSEVPQNLSASRPQDRQFILSSKKLLLSDSGFYLCAWRGQEDIGELFFGEGSRLTVL.

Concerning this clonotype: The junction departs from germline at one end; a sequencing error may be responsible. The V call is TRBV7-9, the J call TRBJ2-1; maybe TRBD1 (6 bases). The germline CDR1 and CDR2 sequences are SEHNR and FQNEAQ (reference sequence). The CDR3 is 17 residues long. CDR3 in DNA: TGTACCAGCTGCTTACCATATCAGGGGCCTAAAACAAATGGGCAGTTCTTC. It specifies CTSCLPYQGPKTNGQFF. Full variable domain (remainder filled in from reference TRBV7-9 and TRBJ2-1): DTGVSQNPRHKITKRGQNVTFRCDPISEHNRLYWYRQTLGQGPEFLTYFQNEAQLEKSRLLSDRFSAERPKGSFSTLEIQRTEQGDSAMYLCTSCLPYQGPKTNGQFFGPGTRLTVL.

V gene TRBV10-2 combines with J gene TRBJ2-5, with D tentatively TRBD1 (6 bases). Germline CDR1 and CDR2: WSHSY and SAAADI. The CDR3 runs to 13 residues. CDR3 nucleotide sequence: TGCGTCACCGCACTGCTCCAGGGGAAGACCCAGTACTTC. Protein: CVTALLQGKTQYF.

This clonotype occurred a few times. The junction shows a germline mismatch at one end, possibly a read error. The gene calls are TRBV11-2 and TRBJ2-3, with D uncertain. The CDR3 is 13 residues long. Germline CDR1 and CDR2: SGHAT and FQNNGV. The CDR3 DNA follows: TGTGCTAGCAGCCCGCTGGCAGACGATACGCAGTGTTTT. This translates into CASSPLADDTQCF.

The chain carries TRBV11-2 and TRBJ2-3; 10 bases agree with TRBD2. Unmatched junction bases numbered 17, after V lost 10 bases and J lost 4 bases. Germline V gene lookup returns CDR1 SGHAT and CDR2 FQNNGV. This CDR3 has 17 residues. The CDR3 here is CANTDQVSSGSSDTQYF. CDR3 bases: TGTGCCAACACCGACCAGGTTTCTAGCGGGAGCTCAGATACGCAGTATTTT.

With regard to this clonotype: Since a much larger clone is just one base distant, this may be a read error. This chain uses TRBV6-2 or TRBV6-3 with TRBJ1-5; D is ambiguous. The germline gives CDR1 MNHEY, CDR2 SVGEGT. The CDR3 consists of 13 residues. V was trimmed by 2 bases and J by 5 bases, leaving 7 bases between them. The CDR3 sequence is CASSYDTYQPQHF. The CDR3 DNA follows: TGTGCCAGCAGTTACGACACCTATCAGCCCCAGCATTTT.

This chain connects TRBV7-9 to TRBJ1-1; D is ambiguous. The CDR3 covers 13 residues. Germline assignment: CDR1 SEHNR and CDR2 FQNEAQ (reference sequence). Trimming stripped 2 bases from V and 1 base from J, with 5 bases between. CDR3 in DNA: TGTGCCAGCAGCTTACAGGAGAACACTGAAGCTTTCTTT. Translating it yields CASSLQENTEAFF.

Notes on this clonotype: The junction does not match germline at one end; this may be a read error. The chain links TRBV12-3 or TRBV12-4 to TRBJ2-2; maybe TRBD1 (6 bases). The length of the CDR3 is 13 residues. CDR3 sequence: CASSLRDIGELFF. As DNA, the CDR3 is TGTGCCAGTAGTTTACGGGACATCGGGGAGCTGTTTTTT.

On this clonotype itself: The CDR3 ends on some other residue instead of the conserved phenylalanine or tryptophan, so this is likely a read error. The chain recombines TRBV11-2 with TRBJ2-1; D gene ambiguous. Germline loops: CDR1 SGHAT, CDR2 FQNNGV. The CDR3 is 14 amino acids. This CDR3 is CASNLYRLVCEQFL. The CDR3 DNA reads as TGTGCCAGCAACTTATACCGGCTAGTTTGTGAGCAGTTCTTA.

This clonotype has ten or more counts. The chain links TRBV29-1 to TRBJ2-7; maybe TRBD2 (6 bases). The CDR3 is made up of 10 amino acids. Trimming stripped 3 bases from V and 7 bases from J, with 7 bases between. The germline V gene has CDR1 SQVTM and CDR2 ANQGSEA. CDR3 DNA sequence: TGCAGCGTTGAGGGGGGTGAGCAGTACTTC. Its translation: CSVEGGEQYF.

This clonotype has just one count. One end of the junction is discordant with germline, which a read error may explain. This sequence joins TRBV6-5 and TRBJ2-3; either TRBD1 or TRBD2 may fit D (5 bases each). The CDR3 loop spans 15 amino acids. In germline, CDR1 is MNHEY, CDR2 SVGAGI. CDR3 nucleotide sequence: TGTGGCAGCTGTTACTCGAGGGGTATAGCAGATACGCAGTATTTT. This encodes CGSCYSRGIADTQYF.

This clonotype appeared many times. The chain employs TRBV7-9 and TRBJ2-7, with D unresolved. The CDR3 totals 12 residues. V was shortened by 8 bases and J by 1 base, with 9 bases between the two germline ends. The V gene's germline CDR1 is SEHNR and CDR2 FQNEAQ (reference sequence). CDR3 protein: CASGDGSYEQYF. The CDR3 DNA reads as TGTGCCAGCGGAGACGGGTCCTACGAGCAGTACTTC.